Following are 10 T cell receptor beta chains from one sample sequenced in a study of CD8+ T cells in alopecia areata. Stated treatment: oral pan-JAK inhibitor, 5-10 mg twice daily. Sequencing used cDNA as its template, made by extracting RNA and reverse transcribing it. Using immunoSEQ multiplex PCR, the repertoire was profiled, and TCRdb retains in-frame clones only, with some absent. The sample carries 90,000 to 150,000 clones, 53% recorded once. Specimen: CD4+ T cells sorted from blood, collected at week 4, from a patient treated with tofacitinib. All receptors derive from a human donor with alopecia areata.

This clone appeared a few times. V gene TRBV5-1 combines with J gene TRBJ2-4; 15 bases are a match to TRBD2. The CDR3 is 19 amino acids. Unmatched junction bases numbered 5, after V lost 1 base and J lost 0 bases. Germline CDR1 reads SGHRS; CDR2 reads YFSETQ. The CDR3, as DNA: TGCGCCAGCAGCTTGCGGACTAGCGGGGGGGCACAAGCCAAAAACATTCAGTACTTC. Its protein is CASSLRTSGGAQAKNIQYF.

This clone appeared a few times. V usage is TRBV14 and J usage is TRBJ1-6, with 9 bases that match TRBD1. Germline values: CDR1 SGHDN, CDR2 FVKESK. V gave up 2 bases and J gave up 10 bases; unmatched junction bases: 9. The CDR3 loop spans 16 amino acids. The CDR3 here is CASSQNPGQGWSPLHF. CDR3 in DNA: TGTGCCAGCAGCCAAAACCCGGGACAGGGTTGGTCACCCCTCCACTTT.

The chain carries TRBV5-6 and TRBJ2-7; 8 bases align to TRBD1. The CDR3 is made up of 16 amino acids. In germline, CDR1 is SGHDT, CDR2 YYEEEE. J lost 7 bases, V lost 3 bases, and 15 bases had no gene match. CDR3: CASSSTPPGQVAEQYF. CDR3 DNA sequence: TGTGCCAGCAGCTCGACCCCCCCGGGACAGGTCGCGGAGCAGTACTTC.

This clone came up a few times. This chain joins TRBV28 and TRBJ1-5; D remains ambiguous. The V end lost 4 bases, the J end lost 0 bases, and 13 bases lay between the germline ends. CDR1 is MDHEN, CDR2 SYDVKM, per germline. The CDR3 is 16 amino acids. The CDR3 sequence: CASSSSPGSSNQPQHF. CDR3 coding DNA: TGTGCCAGCAGTTCCAGCCCGGGGAGTAGCAATCAGCCCCAGCATTTT. The full variable domain, with the rest looked up from reference TRBV28 and TRBJ1-5, is DVKVTQSSRYLVKRTGEKVFLECVQDMDHENMFWYRQDPGLGLRLIYFSYDVKMKEKGDIPEGYSVSREKKERFSLILESASTNQTSMYLCASSSSPGSSNQPQHFGDGTRLSIL.

The chain combines TRBV4-1 with TRBJ1-2; no reliable D call. CDR1 is MGHRA and CDR2 is YSYEKL in the germline V gene. Trimming shortened V by 1 base and J by 5 bases, and 11 bases separated the two germline ends. The CDR3 sequence is 14 residues long. The CDR3 region has the DNA TGCGCCAGCAGCCAAGGGAGGTCCGGATATGGCTACACCTTC. Translated, it gives CASSQGRSGYGYTF.

About this clone itself: The same CDR3 is also encoded by other DNA sequences in this sample. In DNA, the CDR3 is TGTGCCAGCAGCCAAGATCGACATACGCAGTATTTT. This sequence encodes CASSQDRHTQYF. This chain connects TRBV14 to TRBJ2-3; D unresolved. Germline V gene lookup returns CDR1 SGHDN and CDR2 FVKESK. Trimming removed 0 bases from V and 7 bases from J, with 5 bases in between. The CDR3 has 12 residues. Based on the CDR3 plus reference TRBV14 and TRBJ2-3, the full variable domain is EAGVTQFPSHSVIEKGQTVTLRCDPISGHDNLYWYRRVMGKEIKFLLHFVKESKQDESGMPNNRFLAERTGGTYSTLKVQPAELEDSGVYFCASSQDRHTQYFGPGTRLTVL.

This clone turned up a few times. The V gene is TRBV30, the J gene TRBJ1-4; no definite D call. Trimming left V 4 bases short and J 7 bases short, with 4 bases between. CDR3 length: 10 residues. Germline CDR1 GTSNPN, CDR2 SVGIG (reference sequence). DNA for the CDR3: TGTGCCTGGAACGGTGAAAAACTGTTTTTT. This sequence encodes CAWNGEKLFF.

Written as DNA, the CDR3 is TGTGCCTGGAAGGGGGTTGACACCCGCACTGAAGCTTTCTTT. As protein: CAWKGVDTRTEAFF. The chain has TRBV30 and TRBJ1-1, with D perhaps TRBD1 (6 bases). The germline V and J ends were trimmed by 4 bases and 4 bases, with 16 bases remaining between them. There are 14 residues in the CDR3. Per germline, CDR1 GTSNPN and CDR2 SVGIG (reference sequence). Full variable domain (rest looked up from reference TRBV30 and TRBJ1-1): SQTIHQWPATLVQPVGSPLSLECTVEGTSNPNLYWYRQAAGRGLQLLFYSVGIGQISSEVPQNLSASRPQDRQFILSSKKLLLSDSGFYLCAWKGVDTRTEAFFGQGTRLTVV.

This clone appeared a few times. This sequence joins TRBV7-2 and TRBJ2-1, with D unresolved. This CDR3 region has 11 residues. Trimming took off 1 base at V and 10 bases at J, with 5 bases between the two ends. Germline values: CDR1 SGHTA, CDR2 FQGNSA. CDR3 amino acids: CASSLVLEQFF. CDR3 DNA sequence: TGTGCCAGCAGCTTAGTATTGGAGCAGTTCTTC.

This clone has a handful of counts. The chain links TRBV15 to TRBJ2-6; unclear D gene. CDR3 length equals 19 residues. CDR1 and CDR2 from the germline V gene are LNHNV and YYDKDF (reference sequence). V lost 0 bases and J 0 bases, leaving 15 bases between the germline ends. CDR3 nucleotides: TGTGCCACCAGCAGAGATCTGGGCAGGCAGCTCTCTGGGGCCAACGTCCTGACTTTC. Its translation is CATSRDLGRQLSGANVLTF.